What follows are 4 T cell receptor beta chains derived from one specimen sequenced in a study of STAT5B mutations in CD4+ large granular lymphocyte leukemia. Sequencing used immunoSEQ multiplex PCR; TCRdb keeps in-frame clones, though not all of them. The sample has tens of thousands of clones; approximately 80% are singletons. Material for sequencing was CD4+ T cells from blood buffy coats. Receptor source: a human donor in good health.

The V call is TRBV27, the J call TRBJ1-1; TRBD1 matches at 9 bases. V lost 4 bases and J lost 6; bases outside the gene matches: 6. Germline-derived CDR1 and CDR2 are MNHEY and SMNVEV (reference sequence). The CDR3 has 14 amino acids. CDR3 sequence (DNA): TGTGCCAGCAGTTACCGGGACAGGGTCCCTGAAGCTTTCTTT. Protein product: CASSYRDRVPEAFF.

The J gene is TRBJ2-7, the V gene TRBV25-1; D may be TRBD2 (6 bases). The ends were cut back, 6 bases at V and 5 bases at J, with 14 bases in the middle. The CDR3 contains 13 residues. CDR1 and CDR2 from the germline V gene are MGHDK and SYGVNS. Written as DNA, the CDR3 is TGTGCCAGCAGCCTAACCGGGGGTAACGAGCAGTACTTC. Its translation is CASSLTGGNEQYF.

With respect to this clone: The junction departs from the called germline gene at one end, perhaps through a read error. V is TRBV7-7 and J is TRBJ2-6; possibly TRBD1 or TRBD2 for D (5 bases each). CDR1 is SSHAT, CDR2 FNYEAQ, per germline (reference sequence). The CDR3 extends over 17 amino acids. Here the CDR3 DNA reads TGTGCTAGCAGCTTAACGCGAGGGGCGCAAGGGGCCAACGTCCTGACTTTC. Translation: CASSLTRGAQGANVLTF.

J is TRBJ2-7 and V is TRBV27; D gene ambiguous. This CDR3 is 14 amino acids long. V was pared by 2 bases and J by 0 bases, with 8 bases between. Germline CDR1 reads MNHEY; CDR2 reads SMNVEV (reference sequence). In DNA form, the CDR3 reads TGTGCCAGCAGTTTACGGCGGAACTCCTACGAGCAGTACTTC. It specifies CASSLRRNSYEQYF.